The 17 T cell receptor beta chains in this list originate from one sample, sequenced in a study of T cell changes during pregnancy in multiple sclerosis. The method was immunoSEQ multiplex PCR; TCRdb's version includes in-frame clones alone and lacks a portion of them. Altogether 90,000 to 95,000 clones are present, approximately 92% being singletons, with the ten largest covering around 4.5%. The sample was peripheral blood, taken in the first trimester of pregnancy. The receptors were sampled from a female donor with multiple sclerosis, enrolled in a pregnancy study.

The V and J genes are TRBV6-5 and TRBJ2-1, with a weak D call TRBD2 (5 bases). The CDR3 runs to 15 residues. Germline V CDR1 and CDR2: MNHEY, SVGAGI. The V end lost 6 bases, the J end lost 3 bases, and 15 bases lay between the germline ends. Here the CDR3 DNA reads TGTGCCAGCAGCCTCCGGGGTTCAGTCTACAATGAGCAGTTCTTC. Translating gives CASSLRGSVYNEQFF.

This clone appeared a single time. The chain is built from TRBV19 and TRBJ2-7; D ambiguous. Trimming removed 3 bases at V and 0 bases at J, with 18 bases between. This CDR3 region has 17 residues. Germline lookup yields CDR1 LNHDA and CDR2 SQIVND (reference sequence). CDR3 amino acids: CASSIGSPPQDSYEQYF. The DNA for the CDR3 is TGTGCCAGTAGTATTGGGTCCCCGCCGCAGGACTCCTACGAGCAGTACTTC.

V and J are TRBV7-9 and TRBJ1-1; no clear D. The germline V gene encodes CDR1 SEHNR and CDR2 FQNEAQ (reference sequence). The CDR3 covers 13 residues. V lost 8 bases to trimming and J lost 0 bases, with 10 bases between them. The CDR3 is CASVKLMNTEAFF. CDR3 coding DNA: TGTGCCAGCGTCAAGCTCATGAACACTGAAGCTTTCTTT. The whole variable domain, filled in from reference TRBV7-9 and TRBJ1-1, reads DTGVSQNPRHKITKRGQNVTFRCDPISEHNRLYWYRQTLGQGPEFLTYFQNEAQLEKSRLLSDRFSAERPKGSFSTLEIQRTEQGDSAMYLCASVKLMNTEAFFGQGTRLTVV.

This clone showed up just once. The chain joins TRBV7-3 to TRBJ2-5; the D gene is possibly TRBD2 (7 bases). The CDR3 runs 15 residues. Trimming took off 8 bases at V and 5 bases at J, with 21 bases between the two ends. Germline CDR1 SGHTA, CDR2 FQGTGA. CDR3 DNA: TGTGCCAGCGCCCCTGGGGGGGCATCGTTGGAGACCCAGTACTTC. Translated, it gives CASAPGGASLETQYF. Complete variable domain (other parts from reference TRBV7-3 and TRBJ2-5): GAGVSQTPSNKVTEKGKYVELRCDPISGHTALYWYRQSLGQGPEFLIYFQGTGAADDSGLPNDRFFAVRPEGSVSTLKIQRTERGDSAVYLCASAPGGASLETQYFGPGTRLLVL.

This clone was counted once. The chain joins TRBV5-1 to TRBJ2-7; 11 bases agree with TRBD2. The CDR3 totals 12 residues. CDR1 and CDR2 (germline): SGHRS, YFSETQ. The CDR3 nucleotides are TGCGGCACTAGCGGGGGCGCCTACGAGCAGTACTTC. Translation gives CGTSGGAYEQYF.

This chain uses TRBV7-9 with TRBJ2-2; 9 bases are shared with TRBD2. The CDR3 consists of 16 residues. Looked up from germline, CDR1 is SEHNR and CDR2 is FQNEAQ (reference sequence). V gave up 10 bases and J gave up 1 base; unmatched junction bases: 10. The CDR3 is CAIDHQLAGNTGELFF. CDR3 nucleotide sequence: TGTGCCATCGACCACCAACTAGCGGGGAACACCGGGGAGCTGTTTTTT.

The chain uses TRBV2 and TRBJ2-2; 8 nucleotides align to TRBD1. Per germline, CDR1 SNHLY and CDR2 FYNNEI. V gave up 6 bases and J gave up 6 bases; unmatched junction bases: 12. This CDR3 is built from 16 residues. For the CDR3, the DNA is TGTGCCAGCAGGGAACTGGGACAGGATGCCGCCGGGGAGCTGTTTTTT. Amino acids: CASRELGQDAAGELFF.

This clone was picked up one time. The chain combines TRBV29-1 with TRBJ2-5; TRBD1 matches at 11 bases. The CDR3 totals 15 residues. Trimming removed 4 bases from V and 5 bases from J; junction bases left unmatched: 9. Germline CDR1 and CDR2: SQVTM and ANQGSEA. The CDR3 bases are TGCAGCGTTGTATTAACCGGGACAGGGGGTGAGACCCAGTACTTC. Its protein product is CSVVLTGTGGETQYF.

CDR3 region: CASSREQGVNSPLHF. The CDR3 coding sequence is TGTGCCAGCAGTCGGGAACAGGGAGTTAATTCACCCCTCCACTTT. This chain joins TRBV6-1 and TRBJ1-6; D possibly corresponds to TRBD1 (6 bases). V was shortened by 5 bases and J by 6 bases, with 14 bases between the two germline ends. CDR1 MNHNS and CDR2 SASEGT come from the germline V gene. The CDR3 contains 15 residues.

The genes are TRBV10-3 and TRBJ1-1; no clear D. CDR1 is ENHRY, CDR2 SYGVKD, per germline. The CDR3 contains 12 residues. Trimming removed 9 bases from V and 4 bases from J, with 12 bases in between. In DNA form, the CDR3 reads TGTGCCATTAAATCGGGTACCACTGAAGCTTTCTTT. Its translation: CAIKSGTTEAFF.

This sequence joins TRBV6-1 and TRBJ1-4; 8 bases match TRBD1. The V gene's germline CDR1 is MNHNS and CDR2 SASEGT. The CDR3 sequence is 14 residues long. The trim removed 6 bases at V and 3 bases at J, leaving 3 bases unmatched. The CDR3 region has the DNA TGTGCCAGCAGAGCAGGGGGCTCTAATGAAAAACTGTTTTTT. This translates into CASRAGGSNEKLFF.

The gene calls are TRBV5-4 and TRBJ2-1, with TRBD2 identical over 11 bases. The V segment lost 6 bases and the J segment 4 bases; nucleotides outside the gene matches: 15. The CDR3 totals 18 residues. The V gene's germline CDR1 is SGHNT and CDR2 YYREEE (reference sequence). CDR3 sequence (DNA): TGTGCCAGCAATGGGCTAGCGGGGGGCCCAAACGTATACAATGAGCAGTTCTTC. This encodes CASNGLAGGPNVYNEQFF. The variable domain in full, with the rest retrieved from reference TRBV5-4 and TRBJ2-1, is ETGVTQSPTHLIKTRGQQVTLRCSSQSGHNTVSWYQQALGQGPQFIFQYYREEENGRGNFPPRFSGLQFPNYSSELNVNALELDDSALYLCASNGLAGGPNVYNEQFFGPGTRLTVL.

This clone was picked up one time. The V and J genes are TRBV19 and TRBJ2-1; 11 nucleotides match TRBD2. Germline assignment: CDR1 LNHDA and CDR2 SQIVND (reference sequence). V gave up 8 bases and J gave up 3 bases; unmatched junction bases: 6. This CDR3 region has 15 residues. Here the CDR3 DNA reads TGTGCCAGTCGACCTAGCGGGGGGCTCTACAATGAGCAGTTCTTC. It encodes CASRPSGGLYNEQFF.

The chain has TRBV27 and TRBJ1-6; D is unclear. Germline V gene lookup returns CDR1 MNHEY and CDR2 SMNVEV (reference sequence). Trimming left V 9 bases short and J 0 bases short, with 21 bases between. The CDR3 spans 18 residues. The CDR3 DNA follows: TGTGCCAGTTCTGACCGACACGTGAAAAGCTCCTATAATTCACCCCTCCACTTT. Amino acid sequence: CASSDRHVKSSYNSPLHF.

The chain combines TRBV4-1 with TRBJ2-6; D gene ambiguous. V was shortened by 7 bases and J by 3 bases, with 16 bases between the two germline ends. This CDR3 region has 16 residues. Germline lookup yields CDR1 MGHRA and CDR2 YSYEKL. The CDR3 DNA is TGCGCCAGCAATGAGCAGCGTCTAGGTGGGGCCAACGTCCTGACTTTC. The encoded protein is CASNEQRLGGANVLTF.

V usage is TRBV6-1 and J usage is TRBJ2-1; 12 bases fit TRBD2. The germline gives CDR1 MNHNS, CDR2 SASEGT. CDR3 length equals 15 residues. V shed 5 bases, J shed 6 bases, and the junction held 5 bases outside the gene matches. CDR3 bases: TGTGCCAGCAGTTCTGGACTAGCGGGGCCCAATGAGCAGTTCTTC. It yields the protein CASSSGLAGPNEQFF.

The gene calls are TRBV19 and TRBJ2-7; 9 nucleotides match TRBD1. After removal of 5 bases from V and 2 bases from J, the junction contained 13 bases not matched to a gene. From germline, CDR1 is LNHDA and CDR2 SQIVND (reference sequence). The CDR3 has 17 amino acids. CDR3 nucleotides: TGTGCCAGTAGTCATATCCGGGACAGGGTTTCTCCCTACGAGCAGTACTTC. Translated: CASSHIRDRVSPYEQYF.